This entry lists 29 T cell receptor beta chains sequenced from one sample in a study of cytomegalovirus exposure and HLA in healthy donors. With 60 Vbeta and 13 Jbeta primers, the PCR was carried out. The protocol was immunoSEQ multiplex PCR, while the TCRdb copy is restricted to in-frame clones and leaves out a portion. The sample has some 200,000 clones; about 62% are singletons. The source material was PBMCs. These receptors all stem from a man in his forties in good health and CMV-seronegative.

This sequence joins TRBV7-2 and TRBJ2-2, with D possibly TRBD2 on 6 matching bases. CDR3 length equals 16 residues. Per germline, CDR1 SGHTA and CDR2 FQGNSA. The germline V and J ends were trimmed by 5 bases and 0 bases, with 13 bases remaining between them. The CDR3 coding sequence is TGTGCCAGCAGCCCACTAGCCCCATCGAACACCGGGGAGCTGTTTTTT. Its protein product is CASSPLAPSNTGELFF. Full variable domain (outside the CDR3, taken from reference TRBV7-2 and TRBJ2-2): GAGVSQSPSNKVTEKGKDVELRCDPISGHTALYWYRQSLGQGLEFLIYFQGNSAPDKSGLPSDRFSAERTGGSVSTLTIQRTQQEDSAVYLCASSPLAPSNTGELFFGEGSRLTVL.

The chain is built from TRBV5-1 and TRBJ2-7; TRBD1 matches at 9 bases. This CDR3 has 14 amino acids. Germline V lookup: CDR1 SGHRS, CDR2 YFSETQ. The V segment lost 4 bases and the J segment 5 bases; nucleotides outside the gene matches: 7. The CDR3 nucleotides are TGCGCCAGCAGCCTGGGGACAGGGCTTGACGAGCAGTACTTC. Amino acids: CASSLGTGLDEQYF. Variable domain in full (rest from reference TRBV5-1 and TRBJ2-7): KAGVTQTPRYLIKTRGQQVTLSCSPISGHRSVSWYQQTPGQGLQFLFEYFSETQRNKGNFPGRFSGRQFSNSRSEMNVSTLELGDSALYLCASSLGTGLDEQYFGPGTRLTVT.

The chain combines TRBV13 with TRBJ2-7; D might be TRBD2 (6 bases). Trimming stripped 5 bases from V and 0 bases from J, with 20 bases between. CDR1 is PRHDT, CDR2 FYEKMQ, per germline (reference sequence). The CDR3 covers 17 residues. The CDR3, as DNA: TGTGCCAGCAGCCATCCAGGAGGGTTTGAAGGCTCCTACGAGCAGTACTTC. Protein product: CASSHPGGFEGSYEQYF.

This clone was counted a few times. The J gene is TRBJ2-1, the V gene TRBV5-1; 7 bases line up with TRBD2. Germline values: CDR1 SGHRS, CDR2 YFSETQ. There are 16 residues in the CDR3. Trimming cost V 0 bases and J 5 bases; bases outside gene matches: 8. CDR3 residues: CASSLGLLGGNNEQFF. CDR3 bases: TGCGCCAGCAGCTTGGGCCTTTTGGGGGGGAACAATGAGCAGTTCTTC.

The chain joins TRBV7-2 to TRBJ2-7, with D tentatively TRBD1 (5 bases). V was cut by 5 bases and J by 3 bases, with 14 bases left in between. Germline CDR1 is SGHTA and CDR2 is FQGNSA. The length of the CDR3 is 14 residues. CDR3 coding DNA: TGTGCCAGCAGCCCCGGTCTGGGGCTCTACGAGCAGTACTTC. Protein sequence: CASSPGLGLYEQYF.

The chain joins TRBV27 to TRBJ2-5; 13 bases map to TRBD2. Per germline, CDR1 MNHEY and CDR2 SMNVEV (reference sequence). With V trimmed by 3 bases and J by 5 bases, 18 bases remained unmatched. The CDR3 has 20 residues. This chain's CDR3 is CASSFRAGGILAGGPETQYF. DNA of the CDR3: TGTGCCAGCAGTTTTCGGGCAGGGGGAATACTAGCGGGAGGGCCGGAGACCCAGTACTTC.

The CDR3 region is CASRGDRREKLFF. The CDR3, as DNA: TGTGCCAGCAGAGGGGACAGGAGAGAAAAACTGTTTTTT. The V and J genes are TRBV2 and TRBJ1-4, with 8 bases identical to TRBD1. Germline trimming cut 6 bases from V and 8 bases from J; bases unmatched to any gene: 5. Germline V gene lookup returns CDR1 SNHLY and CDR2 FYNNEI. The CDR3 consists of 13 residues.

V is TRBV5-6 and J is TRBJ2-7; the match to TRBD1 covers 9 bases. J gave up 11 bases and V 4 bases, and 7 bases lay outside the gene matches. Looked up from germline, CDR1 is SGHDT and CDR2 is YYEEEE. The CDR3 sequence is 12 residues long. Written as DNA, the CDR3 is TGTGCCAGCAGCCTTGACAGGGGGTGGGAGTACTTC. As protein: CASSLDRGWEYF.

The rearrangement links TRBV29-1 to TRBJ1-4; maybe TRBD1 (5 bases). Deletions cut 5 bases from V and 8 bases from J, with 12 bases between. Germline CDR1 is SQVTM and CDR2 is ANQGSEA. CDR3 length: 12 amino acids. CDR3 region: CSVTDRGEKLFF. The CDR3 coding sequence is TGCAGCGTTACCGACAGAGGCGAAAAACTGTTTTTT.

The chain carries TRBV4-3 and TRBJ2-1; 13 nucleotides line up with TRBD2. The CDR3 loop spans 17 amino acids. Germline CDR1 and CDR2: LGHNA and YSLEER. Trimming took 0 bases from V and 8 from J; bases not matched to a gene: 7. CDR3 in amino acids: CASSQDWTSGRWDEQFF. The CDR3 region has the DNA TGCGCCAGCAGCCAAGATTGGACTAGCGGGAGATGGGATGAGCAGTTCTTC.

The chain couples TRBV13 to TRBJ2-7; 7 positions agree with TRBD2. Trimming cost V 2 bases and J 0 bases; bases outside gene matches: 4. The CDR3 sequence is 15 residues long. Germline CDR1 PRHDT, CDR2 FYEKMQ (reference sequence). The CDR3 DNA sequence: TGTGCCAGCAGCTTAAGCGGGGATTTCTCCTACGAGCAGTACTTC. Protein sequence: CASSLSGDFSYEQYF.

V usage is TRBV6-5 and J usage is TRBJ1-4; possibly TRBD1 for D (5 bases). Germline V lookup: CDR1 MNHEY, CDR2 SVGAGI. The CDR3 covers 13 residues. V was shortened by 7 bases and J by 6 bases, with 12 bases between the two germline ends. CDR3 loop: CASNRGDDEKLFF. The CDR3 nucleotides read TGTGCCAGCAATAGGGGTGACGATGAAAAACTGTTTTTT.

V and J are TRBV5-6 and TRBJ2-7, with D uncertain. The CDR3 contains 14 residues. CDR1 and CDR2 from the germline V gene are SGHDT and YYEEEE. The V gene lost 2 bases and the J gene lost 3 bases, with 12 bases spanning the gap. The CDR3 coding sequence is TGTGCCAGCAGCTTAGGTAGCTCAAGCTACGAGCAGTACTTC. This encodes CASSLGSSSYEQYF.

This clone was found a few times. The chain has TRBV2 and TRBJ1-2; TRBD1 might be the D (6 bases). The CDR3 spans 15 residues. Germline loops: CDR1 SNHLY, CDR2 FYNNEI. V lost 6 bases, J lost 6 bases, and 20 bases lay in between. CDR3 DNA sequence: TGTGCCAGCAGGGACTCTACAGGGAACTCCCATGGCTACACCTTC. This sequence encodes CASRDSTGNSHGYTF.

J is TRBJ1-1 and V is TRBV5-1, with 7 bases aligning to TRBD1. The CDR3 has 15 residues. With 4 bases clipped from V and 7 bases from J, the junction kept 13 bases outside the gene matches. From germline, CDR1 is SGHRS and CDR2 YFSETQ. Here the CDR3 reads CASSQRQGGVSEAFF. The CDR3 nucleotides read TGCGCCAGCAGCCAGAGACAGGGCGGGGTTAGTGAAGCTTTCTTT.

The chain recombines TRBV4-1 with TRBJ1-2; TRBD1 might be the D (6 bases). Germline lookup yields CDR1 MGHRA and CDR2 YSYEKL. The CDR3 sequence is 15 residues long. V lost 3 bases to trimming and J lost 0 bases, with 11 bases between them. The chain's CDR3 is CASSQPTGTNYGYTF. In DNA form, the CDR3 reads TGCGCCAGCAGCCAGCCGACAGGCACTAACTATGGCTACACCTTC.

The chain couples TRBV11-2 to TRBJ1-6, with TRBD1 as a possible D gene (6 bases). Trimming pared 2 bases from V and 9 bases from J, leaving 17 bases between. Germline loops: CDR1 SGHAT, CDR2 FQNNGV. This CDR3 has 16 residues. CDR3 protein: CASSLTPGTSTSPLHF. In nucleotides, the CDR3 is TGTGCCAGCAGCTTAACACCCGGGACATCGACTTCACCCCTCCACTTT.

The chain links TRBV11-2 to TRBJ2-7; 12 positions agree with TRBD1. The CDR3 loop spans 16 amino acids. Losses at the gene ends were 2 bases for V and 2 bases for J; bases not matched to a gene: 4. The germline V gene has CDR1 SGHAT and CDR2 FQNNGV. CDR3 DNA sequence: TGTGCCAGCAGCTTATTGAGGGACAGGGGGCCCTACGAGCAGTACTTC. As protein: CASSLLRDRGPYEQYF.

The chain couples TRBV5-4 to TRBJ2-3; 7 bases align to TRBD2. The CDR3 has 15 amino acids. CDR1 and CDR2 (germline): SGHNT, YYREEE (reference sequence). V trimming: 4 bases; J trimming: 4 bases; junction bases outside the gene matches: 9. CDR3 amino acids: CASSQRTRGSDTQYF. The CDR3, as DNA: TGTGCCAGCAGCCAACGGACTAGGGGCTCAGATACGCAGTATTTT.

The V and J genes are TRBV19 and TRBJ2-1; 13 bases align to TRBD2. The CDR3 has 17 residues. The junction had 6 bases not matched to a gene; V was cut back by 4 bases and J by 3 bases. The germline V gene encodes CDR1 LNHDA and CDR2 SQIVND (reference sequence). The CDR3 DNA reads TGTGCCAGTAGTACTGGACTAGCGGGGGCACGCTACAATGAGCAGTTCTTC. It translates to CASSTGLAGARYNEQFF.

The chain combines TRBV5-1 with TRBJ1-1, with no clear D. This CDR3 is built from 17 residues. Germline V gene lookup returns CDR1 SGHRS and CDR2 YFSETQ. Trimming cost V 0 bases and J 0 bases, with 15 bases left between them. DNA for the CDR3: TGCGCCAGCAGCTTGGGGCAGCGAACTCCAGTGAACACTGAAGCTTTCTTT. Protein: CASSLGQRTPVNTEAFF.

This rearrangement joins TRBV6-4 to TRBJ1-2; D remains unclear. Germline V lookup: CDR1 MRHNA, CDR2 SNTAGT. The CDR3 covers 13 residues. Between the trimmed V and J ends, which lost 6 bases and 0 bases, there was a span of 8 bases. The CDR3 DNA reads as TGTGCCAGCAGCGCCACAGCTAACTATGGCTACACCTTC. Its protein is CASSATANYGYTF.

The chain has TRBV7-8 and TRBJ2-3; 10 bases agree with TRBD2. The CDR3 has 17 amino acids. Trimming cost V 5 bases and J 3 bases; bases outside gene matches: 11. CDR1 is SGHVS and CDR2 is FQNEAQ in the germline V gene. CDR3 coding DNA: TGTGCCAGCAGCAAAAGGACTAGCGGACTACCAACAGATACGCAGTATTTT. Translation: CASSKRTSGLPTDTQYF.

The chain carries TRBV4-1 and TRBJ1-2; 10 nucleotides match TRBD1. The CDR3 contains 13 residues. Germline CDR1 is MGHRA and CDR2 is YSYEKL. Trimming removed 4 bases from V and 5 bases from J; junction bases left unmatched: 1. The CDR3: CASSPGQGYGYTF. The CDR3 coding sequence is TGCGCCAGCAGCCCGGGACAGGGGTATGGCTACACCTTC.

This clone was seen only a few times. The chain carries TRBV7-8 and TRBJ2-1; a possible D gene is TRBD2 (5 bases). CDR3 length: 11 residues. V was clipped by 5 bases and J by 9 bases, with 8 bases between them. Per the germline V gene, CDR1 is SGHVS and CDR2 is FQNEAQ. The CDR3 reads CASSLGSEQFF. CDR3 nucleotide sequence: TGTGCCAGCAGCCTGGGGAGTGAGCAGTTCTTC.

The J gene is TRBJ2-3, the V gene TRBV6-5; D perhaps matches TRBD1 (6 bases). The CDR3 totals 14 residues. Germline values: CDR1 MNHEY, CDR2 SVGAGI. Trimming left V 2 bases short and J 2 bases short, with 8 bases between. The CDR3 DNA is TGTGCCAGCAGTTACGGACAGAACACAGATACGCAGTATTTT. Translated: CASSYGQNTDTQYF.

Only one count was recorded for this clone. V gene TRBV7-9 combines with J gene TRBJ2-7; 11 positions agree with TRBD2. Germline lookup yields CDR1 SEHNR and CDR2 FQNEAQ (reference sequence). This CDR3 has 13 residues. Trimming took 6 bases from V and 12 from J; bases not matched to a gene: 10. CDR3 DNA: TGTGCCAGCAGTGTAGCGGGAGGGCCGGGGATGTACTTC. Its translation is CASSVAGGPGMYF.

The chain employs TRBV15 and TRBJ2-3, with TRBD2 matching over 11 bases. Germline-derived CDR1 and CDR2 are LNHNV and YYDKDF (reference sequence). The length of the CDR3 is 17 residues. The ends lost 1 base at V and 4 bases at J; junction bases unmatched: 7. The CDR3 loop reads CATSRGSLAGGADTQYF. Written as DNA, the CDR3 is TGTGCCACCAGCAGAGGGTCTCTAGCGGGGGGCGCAGATACGCAGTATTTT.

This clone turned up a few times. The genes are TRBV9 and TRBJ2-3; 9 positions agree with TRBD1. Germline-derived CDR1 and CDR2 are SGDLS and YYNGEE. V trimming: 3 bases; J trimming: 1 base; junction bases outside the gene matches: 0. The CDR3 has 14 amino acids. CDR3 nucleotide sequence: TGTGCCAGCAGCGGGACAGGGGGCACAGATACGCAGTATTTT. This gives the protein CASSGTGGTDTQYF.